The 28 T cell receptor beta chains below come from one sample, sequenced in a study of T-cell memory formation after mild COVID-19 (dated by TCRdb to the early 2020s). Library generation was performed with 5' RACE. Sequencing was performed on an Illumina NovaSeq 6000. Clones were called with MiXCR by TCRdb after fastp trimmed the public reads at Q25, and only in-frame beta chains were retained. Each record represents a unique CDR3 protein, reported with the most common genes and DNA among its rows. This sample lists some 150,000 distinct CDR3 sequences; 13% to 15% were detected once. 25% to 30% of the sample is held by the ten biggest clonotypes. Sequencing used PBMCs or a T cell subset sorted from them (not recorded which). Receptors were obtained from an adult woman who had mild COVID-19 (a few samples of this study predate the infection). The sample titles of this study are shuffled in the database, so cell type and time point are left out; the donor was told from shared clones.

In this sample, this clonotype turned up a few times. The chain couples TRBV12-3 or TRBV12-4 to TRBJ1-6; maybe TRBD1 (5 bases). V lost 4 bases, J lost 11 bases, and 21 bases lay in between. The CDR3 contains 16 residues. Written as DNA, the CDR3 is TGTGCCAGCAGTTACGACCCTCAGGGATTATTAACACCCCTCCACTTT. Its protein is CASSYDPQGLLTPLHF.

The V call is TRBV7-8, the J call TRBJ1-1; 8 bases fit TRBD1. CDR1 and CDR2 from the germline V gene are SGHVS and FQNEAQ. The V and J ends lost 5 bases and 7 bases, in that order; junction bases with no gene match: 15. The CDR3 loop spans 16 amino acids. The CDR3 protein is CASSSTMTGADIEAFF. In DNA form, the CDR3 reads TGTGCCAGCAGCAGTACTATGACAGGGGCGGATATTGAAGCTTTCTTT.

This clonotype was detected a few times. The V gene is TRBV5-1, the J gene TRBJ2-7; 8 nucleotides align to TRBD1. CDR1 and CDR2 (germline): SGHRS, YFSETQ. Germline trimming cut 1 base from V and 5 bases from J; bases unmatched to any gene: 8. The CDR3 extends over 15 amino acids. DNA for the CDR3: TGCGCCAGCAGCTTGTACGGACAGGGAAACGACGAGCAGTACTTC. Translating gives CASSLYGQGNDEQYF.

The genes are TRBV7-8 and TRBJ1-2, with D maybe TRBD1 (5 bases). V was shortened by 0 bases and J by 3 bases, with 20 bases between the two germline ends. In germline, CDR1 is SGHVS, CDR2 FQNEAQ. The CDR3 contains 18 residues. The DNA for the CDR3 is TGTGCCAGCAGCTTAGCGCAATTGGGGGACCCAACTCACTATGGCTACACCTTC. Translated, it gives CASSLAQLGDPTHYGYTF.

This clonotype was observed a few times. The CDR3 loop is CSVPSGPLGGELFF. The CDR3 coding sequence is TGCAGCGTTCCCTCCGGACCTCTTGGGGGGGAGCTGTTTTTT. The V gene is TRBV29-1, the J gene TRBJ2-2, with D uncertain. Germline CDR1 is SQVTM and CDR2 is ANQGSEA. The V end lost 5 bases, the J end lost 8 bases, and 18 bases lay between the germline ends. The CDR3 extends over 14 amino acids.

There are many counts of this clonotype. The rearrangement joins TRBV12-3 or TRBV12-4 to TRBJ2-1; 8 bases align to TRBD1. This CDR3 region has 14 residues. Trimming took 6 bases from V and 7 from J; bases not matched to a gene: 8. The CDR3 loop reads CASSHDRGGNEQFF. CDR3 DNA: TGTGCCAGCAGCCATGACAGGGGTGGGAATGAGCAGTTCTTC.

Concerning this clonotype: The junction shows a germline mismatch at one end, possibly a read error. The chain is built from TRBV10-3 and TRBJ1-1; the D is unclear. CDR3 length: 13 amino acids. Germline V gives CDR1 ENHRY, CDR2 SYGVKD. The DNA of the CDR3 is TGCGCTTCTTGTGCAGGCCCGAACACTGAAGCTTTCTTT. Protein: CASCAGPNTEAFF.

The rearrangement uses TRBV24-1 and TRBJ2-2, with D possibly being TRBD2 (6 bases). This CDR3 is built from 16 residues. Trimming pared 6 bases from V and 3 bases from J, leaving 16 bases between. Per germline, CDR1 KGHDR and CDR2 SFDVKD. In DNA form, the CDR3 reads TGTGCCACCAGTTTAATTTCGGGGGTCGACACCGGGGAGCTGTTTTTT. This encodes CATSLISGVDTGELFF.

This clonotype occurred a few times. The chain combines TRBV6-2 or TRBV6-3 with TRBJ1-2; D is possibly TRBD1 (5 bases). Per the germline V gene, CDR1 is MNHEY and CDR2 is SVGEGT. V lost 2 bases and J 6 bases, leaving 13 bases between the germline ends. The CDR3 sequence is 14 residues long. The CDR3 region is CASSYHPGSDGYTF. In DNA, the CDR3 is TGTGCCAGCAGTTACCACCCAGGGTCCGATGGCTACACCTTC.

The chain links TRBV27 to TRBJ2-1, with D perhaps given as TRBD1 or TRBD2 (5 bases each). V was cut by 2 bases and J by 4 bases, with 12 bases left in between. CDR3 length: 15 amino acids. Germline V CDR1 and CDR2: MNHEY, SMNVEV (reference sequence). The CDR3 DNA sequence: TGTGCCAGCAGTTTACGAGCCAGGGAGTACAATGAGCAGTTCTTC. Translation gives CASSLRAREYNEQFF.

In nucleotides, the CDR3 is TGTGCCAGCAGTTACGGCGGGAGGCCCTACGAGCAGTACTTC. Translation gives CASSYGGRPYEQYF. This sequence joins TRBV6-2 or TRBV6-3 and TRBJ2-7; 8 bases line up with TRBD2. The germline V gene encodes CDR1 MNHEY and CDR2 SVGEGT. J lost 2 bases, V lost 2 bases, and 2 bases had no gene match. The CDR3 is 14 residues long.

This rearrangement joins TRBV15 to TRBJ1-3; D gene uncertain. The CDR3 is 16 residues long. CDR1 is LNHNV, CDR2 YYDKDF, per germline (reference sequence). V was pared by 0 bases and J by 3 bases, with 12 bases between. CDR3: CATSREGPGGGNTIYF. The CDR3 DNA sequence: TGTGCCACCAGCAGAGAGGGCCCCGGTGGTGGAAACACCATATATTTT.

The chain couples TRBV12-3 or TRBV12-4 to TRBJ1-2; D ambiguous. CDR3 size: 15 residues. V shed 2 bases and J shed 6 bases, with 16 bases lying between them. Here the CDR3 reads CASSLRVSLEDGYTF. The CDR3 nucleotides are TGTGCCAGCAGTTTAAGGGTCTCGTTAGAGGATGGCTACACCTTC.

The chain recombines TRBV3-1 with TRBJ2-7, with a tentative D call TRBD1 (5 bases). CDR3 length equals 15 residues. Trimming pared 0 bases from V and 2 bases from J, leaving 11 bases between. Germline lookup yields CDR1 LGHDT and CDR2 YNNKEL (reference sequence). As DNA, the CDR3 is TGTGCCAGCAGCCAAGATTGGCCAGGGCCCTACGAGCAGTACTTC. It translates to CASSQDWPGPYEQYF.

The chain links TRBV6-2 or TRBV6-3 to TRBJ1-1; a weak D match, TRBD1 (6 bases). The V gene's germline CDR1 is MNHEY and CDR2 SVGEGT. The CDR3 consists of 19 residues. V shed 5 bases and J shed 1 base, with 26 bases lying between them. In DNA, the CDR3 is TGTGCCAGCAGTACATCCATCCTCACAGGGCCCTCCGCGAACACTGAAGCTTTCTTT. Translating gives CASSTSILTGPSANTEAFF.

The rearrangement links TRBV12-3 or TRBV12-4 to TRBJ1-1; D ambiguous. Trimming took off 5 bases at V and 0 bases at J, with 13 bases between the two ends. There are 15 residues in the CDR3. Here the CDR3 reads CASSTPGEVNTEAFF. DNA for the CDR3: TGTGCCAGCAGTACCCCCGGTGAGGTGAACACTGAAGCTTTCTTT.

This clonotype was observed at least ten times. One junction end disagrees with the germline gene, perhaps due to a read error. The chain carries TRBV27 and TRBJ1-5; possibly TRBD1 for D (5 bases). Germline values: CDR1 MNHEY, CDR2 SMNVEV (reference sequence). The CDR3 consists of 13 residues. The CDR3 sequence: CASSLSGNQPQHF. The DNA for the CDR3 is TGCGCCAGCAGCTTGTCAGGGAATCAGCCCCAGCATTTT.

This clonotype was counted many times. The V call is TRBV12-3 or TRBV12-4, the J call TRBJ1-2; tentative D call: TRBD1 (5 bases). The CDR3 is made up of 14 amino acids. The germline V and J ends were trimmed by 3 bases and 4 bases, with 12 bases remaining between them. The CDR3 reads CASSLGDFFYGYTF. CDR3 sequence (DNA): TGTGCCAGCAGTTTGGGGGACTTTTTCTATGGCTACACCTTC.

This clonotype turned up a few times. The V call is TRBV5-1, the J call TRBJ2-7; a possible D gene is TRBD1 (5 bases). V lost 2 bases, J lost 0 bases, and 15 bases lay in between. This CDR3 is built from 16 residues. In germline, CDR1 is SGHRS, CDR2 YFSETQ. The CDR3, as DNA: TGCGCCAGCAGCTTAAACTCCAGGGTTTCCTCCTACGAGCAGTACTTC. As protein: CASSLNSRVSSYEQYF.

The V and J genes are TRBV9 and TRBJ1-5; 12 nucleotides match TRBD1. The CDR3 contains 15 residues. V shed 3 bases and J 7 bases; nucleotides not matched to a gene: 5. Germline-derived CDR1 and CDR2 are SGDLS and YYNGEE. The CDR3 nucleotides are TGTGCCAGCAGCGCCGGGACAGGGGGCGGACAGCCCCAGCATTTT. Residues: CASSAGTGGGQPQHF.

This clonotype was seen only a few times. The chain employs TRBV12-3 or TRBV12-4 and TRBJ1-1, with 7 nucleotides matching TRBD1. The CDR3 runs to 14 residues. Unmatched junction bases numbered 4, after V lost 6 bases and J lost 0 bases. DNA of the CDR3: TGTGCCAGCAGCATACAGGGGATGAACACTGAAGCTTTCTTT. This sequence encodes CASSIQGMNTEAFF.

The CDR3 is CARSGQGINEQFF. As DNA, the CDR3 is TGTGCCAGATCGGGACAGGGGATTAATGAGCAGTTCTTC. V usage is TRBV2 and J usage is TRBJ2-1; TRBD1 agrees at 10 bases. Trimming took 9 bases from V and 7 from J; bases not matched to a gene: 6. CDR1 SNHLY and CDR2 FYNNEI come from the germline V gene. This CDR3 comprises 13 residues. The full variable domain, completed using reference TRBV2 and TRBJ2-1, is EPEVTQTPSHQVTQMGQEVILRCVPISNHLYFYWYRQILGQKVEFLVSFYNNEISEKSEIFDDQFSVERPDGSNFTLKIRSTKLEDSAMYFCARSGQGINEQFFGPGTRLTVL.

CDR3 DNA: TGTGCCAGCAGTGAGCCGGGACAACTGGAGACCCAGTACTTC. Translated: CASSEPGQLETQYF. The chain recombines TRBV6-5 with TRBJ2-5; perhaps TRBD1 as D (6 bases). The CDR3 loop spans 14 amino acids. Trimming took 5 bases from V and 5 from J, leaving 15 bases between them. CDR1 MNHEY and CDR2 SVGAGI come from the germline V gene.

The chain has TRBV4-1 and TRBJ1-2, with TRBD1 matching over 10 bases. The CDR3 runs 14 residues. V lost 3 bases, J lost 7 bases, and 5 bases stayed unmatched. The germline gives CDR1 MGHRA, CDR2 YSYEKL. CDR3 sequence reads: CASSQAGQGGGYTF. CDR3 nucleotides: TGCGCCAGCAGCCAGGCTGGACAGGGGGGTGGCTACACCTTC.

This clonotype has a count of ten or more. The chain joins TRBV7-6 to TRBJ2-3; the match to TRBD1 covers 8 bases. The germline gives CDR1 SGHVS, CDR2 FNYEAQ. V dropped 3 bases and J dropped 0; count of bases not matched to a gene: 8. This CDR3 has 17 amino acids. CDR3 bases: TGTGCCAGCAGCTTCAGCCAGGGGGCCCTTAGCACAGATACGCAGTATTTT. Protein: CASSFSQGALSTDTQYF.

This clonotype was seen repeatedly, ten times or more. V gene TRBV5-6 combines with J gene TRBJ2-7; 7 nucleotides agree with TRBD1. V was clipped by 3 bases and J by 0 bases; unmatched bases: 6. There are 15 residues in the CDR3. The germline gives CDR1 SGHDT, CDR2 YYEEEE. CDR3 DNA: TGTGCCAGCAGCTCCGGGACAGACTTCTCCTACGAGCAGTACTTC. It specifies CASSSGTDFSYEQYF.

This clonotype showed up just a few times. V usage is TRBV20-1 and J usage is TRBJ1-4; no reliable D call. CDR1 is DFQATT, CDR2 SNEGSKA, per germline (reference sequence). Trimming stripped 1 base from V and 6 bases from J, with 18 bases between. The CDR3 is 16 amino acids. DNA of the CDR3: TGCAGTGCTAGAGGCCTCCTCAACTCCGAGGATGAAAAACTGTTTTTT. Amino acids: CSARGLLNSEDEKLFF.

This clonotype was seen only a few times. The CDR3 DNA is TGCAGCGTTGAAGACTATGTCCGTGAGACAGATACGCAGTATTTT. Residues: CSVEDYVRETDTQYF. The chain combines TRBV29-1 with TRBJ2-3, with D unresolved. CDR1 is SQVTM, CDR2 ANQGSEA, per germline. Trimming pared 0 bases from V and 3 bases from J, leaving 13 bases between. The CDR3 is 15 amino acids.